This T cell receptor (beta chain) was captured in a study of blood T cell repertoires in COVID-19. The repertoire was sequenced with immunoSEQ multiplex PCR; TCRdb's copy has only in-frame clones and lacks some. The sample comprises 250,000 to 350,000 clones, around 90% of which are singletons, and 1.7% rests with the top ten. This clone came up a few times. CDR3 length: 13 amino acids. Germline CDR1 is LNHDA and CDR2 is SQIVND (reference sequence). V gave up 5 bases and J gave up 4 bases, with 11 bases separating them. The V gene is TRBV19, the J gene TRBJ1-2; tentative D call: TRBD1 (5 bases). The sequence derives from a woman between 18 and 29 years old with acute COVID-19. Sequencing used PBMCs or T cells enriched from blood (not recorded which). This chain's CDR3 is CASSWGSLYGYTF. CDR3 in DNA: TGTGCCAGTAGTTGGGGCAGCCTCTATGGCTACACCTTC.